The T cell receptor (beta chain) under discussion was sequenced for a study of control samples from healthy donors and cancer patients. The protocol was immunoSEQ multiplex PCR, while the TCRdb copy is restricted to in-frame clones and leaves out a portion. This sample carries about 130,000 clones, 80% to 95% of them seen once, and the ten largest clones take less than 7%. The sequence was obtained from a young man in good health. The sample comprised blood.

This CDR3 is CASSFGGRYGYTF. The DNA for the CDR3 is TGTGCCAGTAGCTTTGGGGGAAGGTATGGCTACACCTTC. This chain links TRBV19 with TRBJ1-2; TRBD1 might be the D (5 bases). V lost 6 bases to trimming and J lost 5 bases, with 13 bases between them. The CDR3 has 13 amino acids. Germline V gene lookup returns CDR1 LNHDA and CDR2 SQIVND (reference sequence).